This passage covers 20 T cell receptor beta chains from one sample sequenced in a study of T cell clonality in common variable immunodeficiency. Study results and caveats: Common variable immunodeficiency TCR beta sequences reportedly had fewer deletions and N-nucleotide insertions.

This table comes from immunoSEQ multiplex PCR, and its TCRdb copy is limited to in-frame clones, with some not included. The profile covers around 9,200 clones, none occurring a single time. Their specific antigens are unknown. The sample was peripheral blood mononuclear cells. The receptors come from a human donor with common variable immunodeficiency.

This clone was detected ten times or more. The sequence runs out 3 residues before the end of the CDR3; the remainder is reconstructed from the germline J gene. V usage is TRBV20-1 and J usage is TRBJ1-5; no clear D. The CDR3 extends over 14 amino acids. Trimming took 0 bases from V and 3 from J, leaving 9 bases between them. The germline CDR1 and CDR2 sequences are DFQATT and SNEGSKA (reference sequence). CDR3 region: CSARDSHYNQPQHF. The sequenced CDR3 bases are TGCAGTGCTAGAGATAGCCACTACAATCAGCCC.

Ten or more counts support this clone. CDR3: CAWTDPRVANEKLFF. The CDR3 bases that were read are TGTGCCTGGACAGACCCCAGGGTGGCTAATGAAAAA. The chain uses TRBV30 and TRBJ1-4; D is perhaps TRBD1 (5 bases). The read halts 3 residues ahead of the CDR3 end, with the missing end drawn from the germline J gene. The CDR3 is 15 residues long. Germline-derived CDR1 and CDR2 are GTSNPN and SVGIG (reference sequence). The ends were cut back, 4 bases at V and 3 bases at J, with 15 bases in the middle.

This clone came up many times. CDR3 DNA (partial): TGTGCCAGCAGCCAAGAGTACGGGGTCAGCACAGATACG. Its protein product is CASSQEYGVSTDT. The complete CDR3 sequence is CASSQEYGVSTDTQYF. This chain joins TRBV4-2 and TRBJ2-3; D perhaps matches TRBD2 (5 bases). The observed sequence ends 3 residues before the CDR3 terminus, with the missing tail filled in from the germline J gene. Germline CDR1 is LGHNA and CDR2 is YNFKEQ. With 0 bases removed from V and 0 bases from J, the gap between germline ends came to 10 bases. The CDR3 is 16 amino acids.

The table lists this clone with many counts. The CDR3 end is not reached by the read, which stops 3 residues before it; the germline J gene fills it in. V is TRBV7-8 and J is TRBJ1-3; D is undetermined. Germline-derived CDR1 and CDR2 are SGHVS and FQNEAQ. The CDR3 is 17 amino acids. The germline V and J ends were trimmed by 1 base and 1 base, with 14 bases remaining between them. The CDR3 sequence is CASSLEILSVSGNTIYF. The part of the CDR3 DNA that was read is TGTGCCAGCAGCTTAGAGATACTATCAGTTTCTGGAAACACC.

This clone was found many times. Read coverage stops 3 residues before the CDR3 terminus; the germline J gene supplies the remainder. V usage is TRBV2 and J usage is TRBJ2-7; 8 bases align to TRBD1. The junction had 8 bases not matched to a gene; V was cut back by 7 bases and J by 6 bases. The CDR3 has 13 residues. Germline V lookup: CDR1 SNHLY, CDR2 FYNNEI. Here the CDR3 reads CASIGQGLTEQYF. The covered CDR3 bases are TGTGCCAGCATAGGACAGGGCCTTACCGAG.

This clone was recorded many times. CDR3 region: CSARGQGGLLYEQYF. The DNA read from the CDR3 is TGCAGTGCTAGAGGTCAAGGAGGGTTACTCTACGAG. This chain uses TRBV20-1 with TRBJ2-7; D perhaps matches TRBD2 (6 bases). The read terminates 3 residues ahead of where the CDR3 ends, so the germline J gene completes it. CDR1 DFQATT and CDR2 SNEGSKA come from the germline V gene (reference sequence). The CDR3 sequence is 15 residues long. The V end was cut by 1 base, the J end by 3 bases, with 16 bases between.

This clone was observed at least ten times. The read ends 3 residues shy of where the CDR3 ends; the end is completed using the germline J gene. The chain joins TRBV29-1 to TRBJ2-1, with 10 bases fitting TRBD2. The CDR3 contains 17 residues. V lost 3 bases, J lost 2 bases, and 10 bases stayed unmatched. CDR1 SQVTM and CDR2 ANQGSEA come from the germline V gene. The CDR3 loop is CSVEEAPGLATYNEQFF. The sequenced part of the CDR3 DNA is TGCAGCGTTGAGGAAGCCCCGGGACTAGCGACCTACAATGAG.

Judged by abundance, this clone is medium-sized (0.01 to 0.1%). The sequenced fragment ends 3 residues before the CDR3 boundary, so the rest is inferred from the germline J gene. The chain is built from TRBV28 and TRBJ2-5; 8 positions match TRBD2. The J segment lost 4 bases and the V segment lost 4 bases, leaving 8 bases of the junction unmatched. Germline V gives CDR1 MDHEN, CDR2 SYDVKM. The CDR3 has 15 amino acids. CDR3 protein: CASSSPGLGLETQYF. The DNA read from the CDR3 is TGTGCCAGCAGTTCCCCGGGACTAGGCCTAGAGACC.

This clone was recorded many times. The covered CDR3 bases are TGTGCCAGCAGTTCTAGCGGGCGCACAGATACG. Protein product: CASSSSGRTDT. The full-length CDR3 reads as CASSSSGRTDTQYF. This chain joins TRBV12-3 or TRBV12-4 and TRBJ2-3; 8 bases map to TRBD2. The read ends 3 residues before the CDR3 terminus; that terminus is restored from the germline J gene. The junction had 1 base not matched to a gene; V was cut back by 4 bases and J by 1 base. CDR3 length: 14 residues.

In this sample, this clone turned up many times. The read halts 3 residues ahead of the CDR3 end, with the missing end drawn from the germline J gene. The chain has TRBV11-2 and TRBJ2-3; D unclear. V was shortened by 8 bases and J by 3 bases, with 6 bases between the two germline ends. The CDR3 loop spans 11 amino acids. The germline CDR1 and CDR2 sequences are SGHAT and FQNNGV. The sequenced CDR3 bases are TGTGCCAGCTCCTCTACAGATACG. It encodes CASSSTDT. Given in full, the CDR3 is CASSSTDTQYF.

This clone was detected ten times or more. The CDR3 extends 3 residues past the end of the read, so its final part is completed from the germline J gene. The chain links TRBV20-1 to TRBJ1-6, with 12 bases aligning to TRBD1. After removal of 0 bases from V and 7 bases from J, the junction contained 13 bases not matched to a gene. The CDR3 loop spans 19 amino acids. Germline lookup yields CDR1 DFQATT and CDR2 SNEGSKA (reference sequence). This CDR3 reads CSARDVGTGGSVGNSPLHF. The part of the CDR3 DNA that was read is TGCAGTGCTAGAGATGTAGGGACAGGGGGCTCTGTGGGGAATTCACCC.

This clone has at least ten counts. The CDR3 sequence is CASTFIPGELFF. CDR3 bases read: TGTGCCAGCACCTTTATCCCCGGGGAG. The J gene is TRBJ2-2, the V gene TRBV12-3 or TRBV12-4; D unclear. Read data end 3 residues before the CDR3 end; the end is taken from the germline J gene. With 7 bases removed from V and 6 bases from J, the gap between germline ends came to 9 bases. The CDR3 runs 12 residues.

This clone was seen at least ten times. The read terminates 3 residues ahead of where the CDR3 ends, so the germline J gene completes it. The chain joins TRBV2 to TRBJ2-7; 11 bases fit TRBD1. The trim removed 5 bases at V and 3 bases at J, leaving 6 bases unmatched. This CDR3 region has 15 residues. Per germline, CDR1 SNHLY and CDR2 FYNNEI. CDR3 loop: CASSSDRGRIYEQYF. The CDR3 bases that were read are TGTGCCAGCAGTTCGGACAGGGGGCGAATCTACGAG.

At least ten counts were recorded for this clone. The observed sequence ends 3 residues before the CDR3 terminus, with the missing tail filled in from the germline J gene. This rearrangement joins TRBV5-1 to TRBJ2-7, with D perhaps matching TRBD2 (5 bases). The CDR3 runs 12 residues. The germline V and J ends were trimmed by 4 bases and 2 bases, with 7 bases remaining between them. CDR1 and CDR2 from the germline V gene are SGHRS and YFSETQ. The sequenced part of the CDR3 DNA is TGCGCCAGCAGCCCGGGGACCTACGAG. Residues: CASSPGTYE. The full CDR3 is CASSPGTYEQYF.

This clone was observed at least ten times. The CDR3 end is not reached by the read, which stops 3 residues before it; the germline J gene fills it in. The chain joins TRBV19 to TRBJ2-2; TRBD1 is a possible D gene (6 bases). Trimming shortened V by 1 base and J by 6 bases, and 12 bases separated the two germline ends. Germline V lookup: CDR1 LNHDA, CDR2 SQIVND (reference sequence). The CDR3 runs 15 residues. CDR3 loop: CASSIVQGLAGELFF. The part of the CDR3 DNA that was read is TGTGCCAGTAGTATAGTTCAGGGGTTAGCCGGGGAG.

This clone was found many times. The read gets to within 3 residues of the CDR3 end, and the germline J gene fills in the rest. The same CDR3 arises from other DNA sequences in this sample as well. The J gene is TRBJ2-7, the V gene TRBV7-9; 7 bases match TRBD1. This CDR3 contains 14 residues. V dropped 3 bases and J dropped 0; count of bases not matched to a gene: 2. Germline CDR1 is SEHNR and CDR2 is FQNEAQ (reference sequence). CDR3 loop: CASSFWTGSYEQYF. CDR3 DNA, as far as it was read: TGTGCCAGCAGCTTCTGGACAGGCTCCTACGAG.

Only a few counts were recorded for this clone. The sequenced part of the CDR3 DNA is TGTGCCAGTAGTACGCGACAGGGGGCAACTAATGAAAAA. This gives the protein CASSTRQGATNEK. The CDR3 in its entirety is CASSTRQGATNEKLFF. The V and J genes are TRBV19 and TRBJ1-4, with 9 nucleotides matching TRBD1. The CDR3 end lies 3 residues beyond the end of the read and is filled in from the germline J gene. V lost 4 bases, J lost 0 bases, and 3 bases stayed unmatched. CDR1 is LNHDA and CDR2 is SQIVND in the germline V gene (reference sequence). CDR3 size: 16 residues. The full variable domain, with the rest looked up from reference TRBV19 and TRBJ1-4, is DGGITQSPKYLFRKEGQNVTLSCEQNLNHDAMYWYRQDPGQGLRLIYYSQIVNDFQKGDIAEGYSVSREKKESFPLTVTSAQKNPTAFYLCASSTRQGATNEKLFFGSGTQLSVL.

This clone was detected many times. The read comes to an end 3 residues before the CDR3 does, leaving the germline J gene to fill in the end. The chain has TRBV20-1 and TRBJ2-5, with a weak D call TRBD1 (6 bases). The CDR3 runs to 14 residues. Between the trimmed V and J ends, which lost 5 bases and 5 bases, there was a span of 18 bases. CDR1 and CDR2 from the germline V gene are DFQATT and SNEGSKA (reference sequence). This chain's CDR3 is CSAYRASRAETQYF. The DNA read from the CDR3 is TGCAGTGCTTACAGGGCCTCCCGGGCGGAGACC.

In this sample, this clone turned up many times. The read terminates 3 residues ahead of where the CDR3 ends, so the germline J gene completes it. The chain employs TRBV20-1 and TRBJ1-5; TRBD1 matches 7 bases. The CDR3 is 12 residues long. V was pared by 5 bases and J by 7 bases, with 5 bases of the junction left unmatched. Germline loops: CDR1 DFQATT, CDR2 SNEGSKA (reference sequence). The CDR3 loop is CSAAGGGQPQHF. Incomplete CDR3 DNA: TGCAGTGCTGCAGGGGGAGGACAGCCC.

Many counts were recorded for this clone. The CDR3 bases that were read are TGCAGCGTTGAATGGCTGGCGGGGGGGAACAATGAG. Protein product: CSVEWLAGGNNE. The complete CDR3 reads CSVEWLAGGNNEQFF. The gene calls are TRBV29-1 and TRBJ2-1, with TRBD2 identical over 9 bases. The CDR3 goes on 3 residues after the read ends, and that part is filled in from the germline J gene. This CDR3 has 15 residues. V lost 2 bases, J lost 5 bases, and 7 bases stayed unmatched. Germline V gene lookup returns CDR1 SQVTM and CDR2 ANQGSEA.